Sequencing of this T cell receptor beta chain was carried out in a study of blood T cell repertoires in COVID-19. On the study more broadly: Sites in the United States, Italy and Spain provided acute and convalescent COVID-19 samples. Sources were T cells, B-cell-depleted T cells, or PBMCs; the material itself was cDNA or gDNA.

Original analysis: Estimated nucleated cell counts came from reference gene primer amplification. TCRdb's table, derived via immunoSEQ multiplex PCR, lists solely in-frame clones and lacks some. The V and J calls and clone size are taken from that table; D and trimming were inferred from the DNA. The table lists under 100,000 clones, roughly 87% of them singletons. The CDR3 is 13 amino acids. CDR1 is LNHDA, CDR2 SQIVND, per germline (reference sequence). Deletions cut 6 bases from V and 6 bases from J, with 12 bases between. The receptor was isolated from a male donor with acute or convalescent COVID-19. Material for sequencing was peripheral blood. The chain joins TRBV19 to TRBJ1-5, with a weak D call TRBD1 (6 bases). The CDR3 here is CASSSQGGQPQHF. The CDR3 DNA sequence: TGTGCCAGTAGCTCACAGGGCGGTCAGCCCCAGCATTTT. The whole variable domain, remainder taken from reference TRBV19 and TRBJ1-5, is DGGITQSPKYLFRKEGQNVTLSCEQNLNHDAMYWYRQDPGQGLRLIYYSQIVNDFQKGDIAEGYSVSREKKESFPLTVTSAQKNPTAFYLCASSSQGGQPQHFGDGTRLSIL.